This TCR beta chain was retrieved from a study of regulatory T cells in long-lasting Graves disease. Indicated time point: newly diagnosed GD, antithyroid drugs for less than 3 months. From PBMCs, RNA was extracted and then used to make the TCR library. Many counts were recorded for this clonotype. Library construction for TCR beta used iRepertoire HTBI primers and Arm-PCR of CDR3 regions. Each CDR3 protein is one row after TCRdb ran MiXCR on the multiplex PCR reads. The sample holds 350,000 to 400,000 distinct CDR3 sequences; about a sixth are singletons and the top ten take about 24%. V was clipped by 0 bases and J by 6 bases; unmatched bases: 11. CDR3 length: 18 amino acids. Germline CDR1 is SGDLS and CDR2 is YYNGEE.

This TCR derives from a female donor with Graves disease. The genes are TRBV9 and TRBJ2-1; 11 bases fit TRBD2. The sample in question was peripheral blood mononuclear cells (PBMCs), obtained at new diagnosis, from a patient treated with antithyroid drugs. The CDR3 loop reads CASSVVGSGRAYGNEQFF. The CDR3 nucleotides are TGTGCCAGCAGCGTAGTTGGTAGCGGGAGGGCCTACGGCAATGAGCAGTTCTTC.